In its sample, the clone carrying this T cell receptor beta chain was seen once. Germline assignment: CDR1 SEHNR and CDR2 FQNEAQ (reference sequence). Germline trimming cut 3 bases from V and 12 bases from J; bases unmatched to any gene: 7. The CDR3 covers 12 residues. This record comes from a study of cytomegalovirus exposure and HLA in healthy donors. PCR employed 60 Vbeta and 13 Jbeta primers. Clones were sequenced by immunoSEQ multiplex PCR, and TCRdb holds only the in-frame ones, with some missing. The top ten clones hold around 2.1% of a sample with 150,000 to 200,000 clones, around 76% of them seen once.

J is TRBJ2-7 and V is TRBV7-9; TRBD1 matches at 8 bases. Sequencing used PBMCs. This clonotype originated in a female donor in good health and CMV-seronegative. CDR3 bases: TGTGCCAGCAGCTTCAACCAGGGGGCCCGGTACTTC. As protein: CASSFNQGARYF.